A selection of T cell receptor beta chains follows, all from one sample in a study of identical twins. TCRdb ran MiXCR on the 5' RACE reads and lists one entry per CDR3 protein. The sample lists roughly 240,000 distinct CDR3 sequences, about 7% seen once, with approximately 3.6% in the top ten. The data also belong to a second study, concerning yellow fever vaccine responses in identical twins.

Sequencing was done on a sample of memory (CD45RO+) T cells sorted from blood. Receptors were obtained from a woman between 18 and 29 years old in good health. The CDR3 runs from the conserved cysteine through the conserved F or W. The order of the fields is D gene, clone size, J gene, V gene, CDR3 protein, CDR3 DNA. A D gene is named only where the DNA matches it firmly. Not every row has a clone size; where given, it reads once, few, many or a size class.

D: -
size: few
J: TRBJ1-1
V: TRBV5-1
CDR3: CASSLGESGAFF
DNA: TGCGCCAGCAGCTTGGGAGAGTCCGGAGCTTTCTTT

D: -
size: many
J: TRBJ2-5
V: TRBV29-1
CDR3: CSVAYSNQETQYF
DNA: TGCAGCGTCGCCTATTCGAACCAAGAGACCCAGTACTTC

D: -
size: few
J: TRBJ2-5
V: TRBV3-1
CDR3: CASSRGGSYQETQYF
DNA: TGTGCCAGCAGCCGGGGCGGATCGTACCAAGAGACCCAGTACTTC

D: -
size: -
J: TRBJ2-3
V: TRBV6-1
CDR3: CASSRVGGGTDTQYF
DNA: TGTGCCAGCAGCAGGGTAGGAGGTGGAACAGATACGCAGTATTTT

D: -
size: few
J: TRBJ2-1
V: TRBV28
CDR3: CASSLEHNEQFF
DNA: TGTGCCAGCAGTTTAGAGCACAATGAGCAGTTCTTC

D: -
size: -
J: TRBJ2-3
V: TRBV11-3
CDR3: CASSLGTVLEDTQYF
DNA: TGTGCCAGCAGTTTGGGGACGGTTCTGGAAGATACGCAGTATTTT

D: -
size: many
J: TRBJ1-4
V: TRBV16
CDR3: CASSQLGPGSATNEKLFF
DNA: TGTGCCAGCAGCCAATTGGGGCCAGGATCTGCAACTAATGAAAAACTGTTTTTT

D: -
size: -
J: TRBJ2-2
V: TRBV4-1
CDR3: CASSQVDMGFNTGELFF
DNA: TGCGCCAGCAGCCAAGTCGATATGGGATTCAACACCGGGGAGCTGTTTTTT

D: -
size: few
J: TRBJ1-2
V: TRBV3-1
CDR3: CASSQSYGQTYGYTF
DNA: TGTGCCAGCAGCCAAAGTTACGGACAGACCTATGGCTACACCTTC

D: -
size: few
J: TRBJ1-2
V: TRBV10-3
CDR3: CAITPDPLSHYGYTF
DNA: TGTGCCATCACCCCGGACCCACTCTCTCACTATGGCTACACCTTC

D: -
size: -
J: TRBJ1-1
V: TRBV5-1
CDR3: CASSLGGDGLPAFF
DNA: TGCGCCAGCAGCTTGGGTGGGGATGGGCTTCCGGCTTTCTTT

D: -
size: many
J: TRBJ2-7
V: TRBV12-3/TRBV12-4
CDR3: CASNPQGRPYEQYF
DNA: TGTGCCAGCAACCCACAGGGTAGACCCTACGAGCAGTACTTC

D: -
size: many
J: TRBJ1-1
V: TRBV20-1
CDR3: CSAKADMNTEAFF
DNA: TGCAGTGCTAAGGCGGACATGAACACTGAAGCTTTCTTT

D: -
size: few
J: TRBJ2-1
V: TRBV7-6
CDR3: CASSAGFDSYNEQFF
DNA: TGTGCCAGCAGCGCGGGTTTTGACTCCTACAATGAGCAGTTCTTC

D: TRBD2
size: many
J: TRBJ2-1
V: TRBV29-1
CDR3: CSAGELAGYEQFF
DNA: TGCAGCGCTGGGGAACTAGCGGGCTATGAGCAGTTCTTC

D: TRBD1
size: many
J: TRBJ1-1
V: TRBV27
CDR3: CASSLTGGTEAFF
DNA: TGTGCCAGCAGTTTGACAGGGGGCACTGAAGCTTTCTTT

D: -
size: -
J: TRBJ2-1
V: TRBV11-3
CDR3: CASNPSSYNEQFF
DNA: TGTGCCAGCAATCCTAGCTCCTACAATGAGCAGTTCTTC

D: -
size: many
J: TRBJ2-5
V: TRBV10-3
CDR3: CAISESQGIETQYF
DNA: TGTGCCATCAGTGAGTCACAGGGTATAGAGACCCAGTACTTC

D: -
size: -
J: TRBJ1-5
V: TRBV5-1
CDR3: CASSLEPQGLNQPQHF
DNA: TGCGCCAGCAGCTTGGAGCCGCAGGGACTGAATCAGCCCCAGCATTTT

D: -
size: many
J: TRBJ1-1
V: TRBV29-1
CDR3: CSVGDRADGAFF
DNA: TGCAGCGTTGGTGATAGGGCCGACGGCGCTTTCTTT

D: -
size: few
J: TRBJ1-4
V: TRBV5-5
CDR3: CASSLVQTNEKLFF
DNA: TGTGCCAGCAGCTTGGTGCAGACTAATGAAAAACTGTTTTTT

D: TRBD2
size: -
J: TRBJ2-3
V: TRBV7-9
CDR3: CASSSSGKNTQYF
DNA: TGTGCCAGCAGCTCTAGCGGGAAAAATACGCAGTATTTT

D: -
size: -
J: TRBJ2-1
V: TRBV11-2
CDR3: CASGNEQGMEGGEQFF
DNA: TGTGCCAGCGGAAACGAACAGGGGATGGAGGGGGGTGAGCAGTTCTTC

D: -
size: few
J: TRBJ1-2
V: TRBV5-1
CDR3: CASSLDGAGYYGYTF
DNA: TGCGCCAGCAGCTTGGATGGGGCTGGGTACTATGGCTACACCTTC

D: -
size: -
J: TRBJ1-5
V: TRBV20-1
CDR3: CSARDGGVGNQPQHF
DNA: TGCAGTGCTAGAGATGGGGGGGTTGGGAATCAGCCCCAGCATTTT

D: TRBD2
size: -
J: TRBJ2-1
V: TRBV29-1
CDR3: CSVNSGTNNEQFF
DNA: TGCAGCGTCAATAGCGGGACCAACAATGAGCAGTTCTTC

D: TRBD1
size: -
J: TRBJ2-1
V: TRBV3-1
CDR3: CASSKQRWTGGLDEQFF
DNA: TGTGCCAGCAGCAAACAACGTTGGACAGGGGGCTTGGATGAGCAGTTCTTC

D: -
size: many
J: TRBJ1-4
V: TRBV20-1
CDR3: CSARSVRSNEKLFF
DNA: TGCAGTGCTAGATCTGTCAGAAGTAATGAAAAACTGTTTTTT

D: -
size: -
J: TRBJ2-1
V: TRBV24-1
CDR3: CATSDPGAGPSNNEQFF
DNA: TGTGCCACCAGTGACCCCGGGGCAGGGCCCTCGAACAATGAGCAGTTCTTC

D: -
size: many
J: TRBJ1-2
V: TRBV3-1
CDR3: CASSQVAGGGYTF
DNA: TGTGCCAGCAGCCAAGTGGCAGGCGGTGGCTACACCTTC

D: -
size: -
J: TRBJ2-1
V: TRBV3-1
CDR3: CASSRSDTNNEQFF
DNA: TGTGCCAGCAGCCGATCCGACACCAACAATGAGCAGTTCTTC

D: TRBD1
size: many
J: TRBJ2-2
V: TRBV5-1
CDR3: CASRKQGARYTGELFF
DNA: TGCGCCAGCAGGAAACAGGGGGCTCGATACACCGGGGAGCTGTTTTTT

D: -
size: many
J: TRBJ1-6
V: TRBV16
CDR3: CASSQSGGISLHF
DNA: TGTGCCAGCAGCCAATCCGGGGGGATCTCCCTCCACTTT

D: -
size: -
J: TRBJ2-3
V: TRBV28
CDR3: CASSPNSLVQSDTQYF
DNA: TGTGCCAGCAGTCCGAACAGTCTAGTACAGTCAGATACGCAGTATTTT

D: -
size: -
J: TRBJ2-1
V: TRBV4-2
CDR3: CASSQDFNPSYNEQFF
DNA: TGTGCCAGCAGCCAAGATTTTAACCCCTCCTACAATGAGCAGTTCTTC

D: -
size: few
J: TRBJ2-7
V: TRBV12-3/TRBV12-4
CDR3: CASSLSFAGSYEQYF
DNA: TGTGCCAGCAGTTTAAGTTTCGCAGGAAGCTACGAGCAGTACTTC

D: -
size: few
J: TRBJ1-3
V: TRBV12-3/TRBV12-4
CDR3: CASSPGAHSGNTIYF
DNA: TGTGCCAGCAGCCCGGGGGCCCACTCTGGAAACACCATATATTTT

D: -
size: few
J: TRBJ2-2
V: TRBV12-3/TRBV12-4
CDR3: CASSPERAGELFF
DNA: TGTGCCAGCAGCCCGGAAAGGGCCGGGGAGCTGTTTTTT

D: TRBD1
size: few
J: TRBJ2-1
V: TRBV7-9
CDR3: CASSFSGQGRNEQFF
DNA: TGTGCCAGCAGCTTTTCGGGACAGGGGAGAAATGAGCAGTTCTTC

D: TRBD2
size: many
J: TRBJ2-1
V: TRBV5-1
CDR3: CASSLLGLAGSYNEQFF
DNA: TGCGCCAGCAGCTTGCTTGGACTAGCGGGGAGTTACAATGAGCAGTTCTTC